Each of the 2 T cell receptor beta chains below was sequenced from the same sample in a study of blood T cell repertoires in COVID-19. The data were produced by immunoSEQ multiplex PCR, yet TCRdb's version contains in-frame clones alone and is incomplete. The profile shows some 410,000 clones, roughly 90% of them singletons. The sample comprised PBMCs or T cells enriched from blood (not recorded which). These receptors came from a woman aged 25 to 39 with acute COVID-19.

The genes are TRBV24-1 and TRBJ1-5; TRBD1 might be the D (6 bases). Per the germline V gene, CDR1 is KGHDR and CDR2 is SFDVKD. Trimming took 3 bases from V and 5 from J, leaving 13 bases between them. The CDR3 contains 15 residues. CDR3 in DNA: TGTGCCACCAGTGATCCCCCACAGGGAGATCAGCCCCAGCATTTT. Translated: CATSDPPQGDQPQHF.

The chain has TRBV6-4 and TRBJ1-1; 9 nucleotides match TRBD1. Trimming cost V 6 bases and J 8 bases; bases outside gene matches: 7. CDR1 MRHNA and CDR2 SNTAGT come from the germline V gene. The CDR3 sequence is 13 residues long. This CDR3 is CASSGTGTSEAFF. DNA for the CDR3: TGTGCCAGCAGCGGGACAGGGACTTCCGAAGCTTTCTTT.